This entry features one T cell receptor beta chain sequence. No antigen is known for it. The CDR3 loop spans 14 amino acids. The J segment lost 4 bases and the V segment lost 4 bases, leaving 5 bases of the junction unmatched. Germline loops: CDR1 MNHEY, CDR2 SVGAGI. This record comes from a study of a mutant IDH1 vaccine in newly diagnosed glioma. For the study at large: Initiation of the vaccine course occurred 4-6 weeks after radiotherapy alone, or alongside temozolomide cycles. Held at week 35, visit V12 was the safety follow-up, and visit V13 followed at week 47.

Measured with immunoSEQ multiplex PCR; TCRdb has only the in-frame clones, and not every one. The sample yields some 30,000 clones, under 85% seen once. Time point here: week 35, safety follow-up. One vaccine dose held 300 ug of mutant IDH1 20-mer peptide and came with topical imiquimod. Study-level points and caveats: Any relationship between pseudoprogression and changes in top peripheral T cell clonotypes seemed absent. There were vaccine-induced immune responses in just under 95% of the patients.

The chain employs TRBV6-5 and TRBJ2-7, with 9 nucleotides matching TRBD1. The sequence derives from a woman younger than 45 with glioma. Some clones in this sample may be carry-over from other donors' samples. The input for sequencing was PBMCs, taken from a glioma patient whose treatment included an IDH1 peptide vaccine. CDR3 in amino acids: CASSSGTGKYEQYF. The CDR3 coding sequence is TGTGCCAGCAGTTCCGGGACAGGGAAGTACGAGCAGTACTTC.